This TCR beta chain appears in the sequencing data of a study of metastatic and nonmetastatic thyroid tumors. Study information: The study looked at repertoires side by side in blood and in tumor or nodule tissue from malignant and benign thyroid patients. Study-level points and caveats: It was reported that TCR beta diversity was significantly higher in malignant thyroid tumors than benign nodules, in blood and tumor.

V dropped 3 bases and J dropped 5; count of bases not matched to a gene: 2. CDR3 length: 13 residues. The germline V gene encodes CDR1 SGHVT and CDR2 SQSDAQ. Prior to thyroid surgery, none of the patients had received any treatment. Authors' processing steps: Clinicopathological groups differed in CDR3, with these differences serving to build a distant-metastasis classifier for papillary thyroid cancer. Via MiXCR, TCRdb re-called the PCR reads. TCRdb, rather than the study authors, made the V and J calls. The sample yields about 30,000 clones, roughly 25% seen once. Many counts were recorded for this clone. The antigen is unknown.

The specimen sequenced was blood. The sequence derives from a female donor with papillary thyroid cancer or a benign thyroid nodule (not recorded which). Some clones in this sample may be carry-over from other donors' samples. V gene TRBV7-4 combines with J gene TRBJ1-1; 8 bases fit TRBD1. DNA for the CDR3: TGTGCCAGCAGCTTCAACAGGGGGACTGAAGCTTTCTTT. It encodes CASSFNRGTEAFF.